Here is one T cell receptor (beta chain) with its context. Its antigen is unknown. No much larger clone exists at a distance of one base, and base qualities are not known. The sample belongs to a study of control samples from healthy donors and cancer patients (dated by TCRdb to 2020 to 2022). Library construction relied on the immunoSEQ multiplex PCR assay. TCRdb took over this immuneACCESS table, retaining in-frame rearrangements with V and J assigned. Such tables are incomplete; in checked studies, under half of the missing clones stem from an unresolved V gene, and the remainder is unexplained. In this sample the table shows about 44,000 clones, approximately 89% of which occur a single time. Of the sample, approximately 10% falls within the top ten clones. The sequenced sample was PBMCs. The sequence was obtained from a woman in her sixties or seventies with lung cancer.

The bases are TGTGCCAGCAGTAGCGCGGGGGAGCTGTTTTTT. It translates to CASSSAGELFF. The V and J segments used are TRBV9 and TRBJ2-2, with TRBD2 as a weak D call on 5 bases. The CDR3 runs 11 residues from the cysteine to the phenylalanine. The retained sequence is limited to the CDR3, 33 bases, with the frame set at the first base. The junction carries 7 bases between V and J, which are trimmed by 5 bases and 8 bases respectively. In the germline V gene, CDR1 corresponds to SGDLS and CDR2 to YYNGEE.